This T cell receptor (beta chain) originates from a study of blood T cells in healthy people across ages. Regarding this clonotype: One end of the junction is discordant with germline, which a read error may explain.

Per germline, CDR1 SGHRS and CDR2 YFSETQ. The CDR3 consists of 13 residues. Using a J-beta primer mix together with a sample-barcoded 5' primer, a second PCR was run for about 6 to 12 cycles. One entry per CDR3 protein results from TCRdb running MiXCR on the 5' RACE reads. This sample yields roughly 700,000 distinct CDR3 sequences, of which 45% to 50% are seen a single time; approximately 32% belongs to the top ten. The sample was blood. The V and J genes are TRBV5-1 and TRBJ1-1; TRBD1 aligns across 8 bases. This receptor was taken from a woman aged 55-75 years in good health. In DNA form, the CDR3 reads TGCGCCAGCAGCTTGCAGGGGGCCGCTGAAGTTTTCTTT. Its protein product is CASSLQGAAEVFF.